The clone carrying this TCR beta chain was picked up one time. The same CDR3 arises from other DNA sequences in this sample as well. The data originate from a study of graft-versus-host responses after intestinal transplantation. In the study overall: Recipients were all induced with anti-thymocyte globulin, then given tacrolimus and steroids for 3 to 4 years.

After mixed lymphocyte reaction, dividing CD4+ and CD8+ responder T cells were sorted. The repertoire was sequenced with immunoSEQ multiplex PCR; TCRdb's copy has only in-frame clones and lacks some. The table records several thousand clones, approximately 30% of them present only once. The source was alloreactive CD4+ T cells from a mixed lymphocyte reaction culture, collected before intestinal transplant. Subset defined: CFSE-low proliferating T cells sorted from roughly 6-day pre-transplant mixed lymphocyte reaction (GvH or HvG direction). This receptor was taken from a human patient who received an intestinal transplant.

The CDR3 sequence: CASGGAGGRETQYF. As DNA, the CDR3 is TGTGCCAGCGGGGGGGCGGGAGGGAGAGAGACCCAGTACTTC. The chain couples TRBV2 to TRBJ2-5, with 9 bases aligning to TRBD2. Germline CDR1 and CDR2: SNHLY and FYNNEI. The ends lost 8 bases at V and 4 bases at J; junction bases unmatched: 8. The CDR3 runs 14 residues.